This T cell receptor beta chain comes out of a study of cytomegalovirus exposure and HLA in healthy donors. With 60 Vbeta and 13 Jbeta primers, the PCR was carried out. Here immunoSEQ multiplex PCR was the method, and the copy in TCRdb shows in-frame clones only, minus some. The table records roughly 89,000 clones, approximately 80% of them present only once. Notes on the study in general: The study put 150 to 200 TCR beta chains on its list as cytomegalovirus-associated. With DRB1 most and HLA-C fewest, TCR association rates differed between HLA loci in a later analysis.

CDR1 is PRHDT, CDR2 FYEKMQ, per germline (reference sequence). This CDR3 contains 14 residues. J was trimmed by 4 bases and V by 4 bases; bases with no gene match: 6. On this clone itself: Its target is unknown.

The chain recombines TRBV13 with TRBJ1-2, with 7 bases that match TRBD1. The sequence came from a woman aged 25-40 years in good health and CMV-seronegative. What was sequenced was PBMCs. In DNA form, the CDR3 reads TGTGCCAGCAGCTACGACAGGGACCTCTATGGCTACACCTTC. This gives the protein CASSYDRDLYGYTF. Variable domain in full (rest from reference TRBV13 and TRBJ1-2): AAGVIQSPRHLIKEKRETATLKCYPIPRHDTVYWYQQGPGQDPQFLISFYEKMQSDKGSIPDRFSAQQFSDYHSELNMSSLELGDSALYFCASSYDRDLYGYTFGSGTRLTVV.